The clone carrying this T cell receptor (beta chain) was detected only once. The germline V gene has CDR1 SGHTA and CDR2 FQGNSA. V was clipped by 5 bases and J by 4 bases, with 15 bases between them. The CDR3 consists of 16 residues. This sample was included in a study of blood T cell repertoires in COVID-19. Allocation to cohorts depended on clinical history reported by the participants. The assay was immunoSEQ multiplex PCR, and TCRdb's table has in-frame clones only and misses some. The table shows about 290,000 clones, with about nine tenths occurring only once. The chain is built from TRBV7-2 and TRBJ1-6, with a tentative D call TRBD1 (6 bases). This clonotype originated in a woman in her thirties or forties who had recovered from COVID-19. Sequencing was performed on PBMCs or T cells enriched from blood (not recorded which). The CDR3, as DNA: TGTGCCAGCAGCCCTCAAGGACAGTCTTATAATTCACCCCTCCACTTT. Its protein is CASSPQGQSYNSPLHF. Using reference TRBV7-2 and TRBJ1-6 for the parts outside the CDR3, the full variable domain is GAGVSQSPSNKVTEKGKDVELRCDPISGHTALYWYRQSLGQGLEFLIYFQGNSAPDKSGLPSDRFSAERTGGSVSTLTIQRTQQEDSAVYLCASSPQGQSYNSPLHFGNGTRLTVT.